Listed below are T cell receptor beta chains from one sample, sequenced in a study of identifying expanded T cells in peripheral blood. Clones were sequenced by immunoSEQ multiplex PCR, and TCRdb holds only the in-frame ones, with some missing. The sample lists 110,000 or so clones, around 89% occurring once. The sequenced sample was blood. These receptors all stem from a person between 18 and 69 years old in good health. Both conserved end residues are part of each CDR3. D genes are given only for firm matches. Only part of the rows carry a size: once, few, many, or a class if the clone is expanded.

J gene: TRBJ1-1
clone size: -
V gene: TRBV10-3
D gene: -
CDR3 protein: CAISGKGGSEAFF
CDR3 DNA: TGTGCCATCAGTGGAAAAGGGGGAAGTGAAGCTTTCTTT

J gene: TRBJ2-7
clone size: medium-sized
V gene: TRBV9
D gene: TRBD2
CDR3 protein: CASSESGGSYEQYF
CDR3 DNA: TGTGCCAGCAGCGAGTCGGGGGGCTCCTACGAGCAGTACTTC

J gene: TRBJ1-4
clone size: -
V gene: TRBV18
D gene: -
CDR3 protein: CASSPPSAPGLANEKLFF
CDR3 DNA: TGTGCCAGCTCACCACCATCGGCTCCGGGGTTGGCTAATGAAAAACTGTTTTTT

J gene: TRBJ2-1
clone size: once
V gene: TRBV19
D gene: TRBD2
CDR3 protein: CATTSGPSYNEQFF
CDR3 DNA: TGTGCCACGACTAGCGGGCCCTCCTACAATGAGCAGTTCTTC

J gene: TRBJ2-1
clone size: -
V gene: TRBV7-3
D gene: TRBD2
CDR3 protein: CASSSRASGSWNEQFF
CDR3 DNA: TGTGCCAGCAGCTCCAGGGCTAGCGGGAGCTGGAATGAGCAGTTCTTC

J gene: TRBJ2-7
clone size: -
V gene: TRBV27
D gene: -
CDR3 protein: CASKLQGGSYEQYF
CDR3 DNA: TGTGCCAGCAAATTACAGGGCGGCTCCTACGAGCAGTACTTC

J gene: TRBJ2-5
clone size: -
V gene: TRBV28
D gene: TRBD2
CDR3 protein: CASSSTSGRSQETQYF
CDR3 DNA: TGTGCCAGCAGTTCCACTAGCGGGAGGAGTCAAGAGACCCAGTACTTC

J gene: TRBJ2-5
clone size: -
V gene: TRBV6-6
D gene: -
CDR3 protein: CASSYGDGGTQYF
CDR3 DNA: TGTGCCAGCAGTTACGGGGACGGGGGGACCCAGTACTTC

J gene: TRBJ1-1
clone size: -
V gene: TRBV27
D gene: TRBD1
CDR3 protein: CASSFRGQSTEAFF
CDR3 DNA: TGTGCCAGCAGCTTCAGGGGGCAGAGCACTGAAGCTTTCTTT

J gene: TRBJ2-5
clone size: -
V gene: TRBV27
D gene: -
CDR3 protein: CASRRTAVAAQYF
CDR3 DNA: TGTGCCAGCAGGCGGACCGCCGTTGCGGCCCAGTACTTC

J gene: TRBJ1-1
clone size: -
V gene: TRBV6-6
D gene: TRBD1
CDR3 protein: CASTRQGATEAFF
CDR3 DNA: TGTGCCAGTACTCGACAGGGGGCCACTGAAGCTTTCTTT

J gene: TRBJ1-5
clone size: -
V gene: TRBV6-4
D gene: -
CDR3 protein: CASSDLGGDRSPCNQPQHF
CDR3 DNA: TGTGCCAGCAGTGACTTAGGGGGAGACAGGAGCCCATGCAATCAGCCCCAGCATTTT

J gene: TRBJ1-1
clone size: -
V gene: TRBV14
D gene: -
CDR3 protein: CASSQAKPWGAFF
CDR3 DNA: TGTGCCAGCAGCCAAGCCAAACCGTGGGGAGCTTTCTTT

J gene: TRBJ1-4
clone size: -
V gene: TRBV6-5
D gene: -
CDR3 protein: CASSLRGTTDEKLFF
CDR3 DNA: TGTGCCAGCAGTCTGAGGGGGACTACCGATGAAAAACTGTTTTTT

J gene: TRBJ2-3
clone size: -
V gene: TRBV5-1
D gene: TRBD2
CDR3 protein: CASSPTSGITDTQYF
CDR3 DNA: TGCGCCAGCAGCCCCACTAGCGGGATAACAGATACGCAGTATTTT

J gene: TRBJ2-3
clone size: -
V gene: TRBV19
D gene: -
CDR3 protein: CASSIGGGGTDTQYF
CDR3 DNA: TGTGCCAGTAGTATAGGAGGGGGTGGCACAGATACGCAGTATTTT

J gene: TRBJ2-1
clone size: -
V gene: TRBV11-1
D gene: -
CDR3 protein: CASSLGPQNGNEQFF
CDR3 DNA: TGTGCCAGCAGCTTGGGTCCTCAGAACGGGAATGAGCAGTTCTTC

J gene: TRBJ1-5
clone size: -
V gene: TRBV15
D gene: TRBD1
CDR3 protein: CATSRGQGAMWNQPQHF
CDR3 DNA: TGTGCCACCAGCAGAGGGCAGGGGGCAATGTGGAATCAGCCCCAGCATTTT